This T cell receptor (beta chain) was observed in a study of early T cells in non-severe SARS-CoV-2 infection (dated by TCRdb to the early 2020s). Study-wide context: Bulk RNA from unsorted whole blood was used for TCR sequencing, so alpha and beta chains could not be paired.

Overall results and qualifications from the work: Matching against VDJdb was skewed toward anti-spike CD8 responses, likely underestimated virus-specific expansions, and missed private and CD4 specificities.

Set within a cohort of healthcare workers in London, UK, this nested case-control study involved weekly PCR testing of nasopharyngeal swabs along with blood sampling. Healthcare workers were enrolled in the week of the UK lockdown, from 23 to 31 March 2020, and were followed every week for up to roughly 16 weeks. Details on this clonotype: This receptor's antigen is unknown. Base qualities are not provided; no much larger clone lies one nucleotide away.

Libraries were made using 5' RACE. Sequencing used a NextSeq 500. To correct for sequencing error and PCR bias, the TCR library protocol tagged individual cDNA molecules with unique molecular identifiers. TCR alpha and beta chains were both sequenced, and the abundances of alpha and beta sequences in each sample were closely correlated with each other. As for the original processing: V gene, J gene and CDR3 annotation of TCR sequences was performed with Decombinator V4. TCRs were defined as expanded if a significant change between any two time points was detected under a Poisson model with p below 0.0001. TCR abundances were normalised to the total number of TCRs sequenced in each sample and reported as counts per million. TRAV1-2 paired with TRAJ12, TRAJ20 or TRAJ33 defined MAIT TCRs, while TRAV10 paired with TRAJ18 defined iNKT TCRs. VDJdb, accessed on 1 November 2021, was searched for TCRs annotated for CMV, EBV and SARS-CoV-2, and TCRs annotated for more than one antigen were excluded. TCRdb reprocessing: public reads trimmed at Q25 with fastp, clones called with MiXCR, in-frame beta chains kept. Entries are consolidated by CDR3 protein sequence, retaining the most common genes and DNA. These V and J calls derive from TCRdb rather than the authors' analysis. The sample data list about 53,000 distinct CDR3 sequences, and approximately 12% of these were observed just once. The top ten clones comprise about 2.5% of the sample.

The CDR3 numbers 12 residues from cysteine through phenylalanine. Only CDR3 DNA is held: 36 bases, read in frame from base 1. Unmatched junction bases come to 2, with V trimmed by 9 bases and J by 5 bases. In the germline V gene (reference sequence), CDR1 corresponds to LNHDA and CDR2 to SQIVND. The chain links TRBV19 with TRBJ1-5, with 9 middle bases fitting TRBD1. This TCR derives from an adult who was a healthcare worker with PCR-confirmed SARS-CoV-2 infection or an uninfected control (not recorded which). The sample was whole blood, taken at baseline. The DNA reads TGTGCCAGCTGGGACAGGGATCAGCCCCAGCATTTT. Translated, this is CASWDRDQPQHF.